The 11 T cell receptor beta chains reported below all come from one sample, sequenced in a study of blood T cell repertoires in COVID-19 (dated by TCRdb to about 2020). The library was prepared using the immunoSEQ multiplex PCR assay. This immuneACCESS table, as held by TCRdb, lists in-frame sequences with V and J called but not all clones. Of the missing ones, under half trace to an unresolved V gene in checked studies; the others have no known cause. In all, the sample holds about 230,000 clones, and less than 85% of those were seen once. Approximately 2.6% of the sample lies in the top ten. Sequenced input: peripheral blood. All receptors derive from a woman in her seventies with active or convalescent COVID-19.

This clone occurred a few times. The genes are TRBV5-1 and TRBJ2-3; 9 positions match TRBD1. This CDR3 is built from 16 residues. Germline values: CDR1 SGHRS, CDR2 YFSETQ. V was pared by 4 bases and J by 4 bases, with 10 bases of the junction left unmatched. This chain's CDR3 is CASSHPGQGGSDTQYF. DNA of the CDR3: TGCGCCAGCAGCCATCCGGGACAGGGTGGTTCAGATACGCAGTATTTT.

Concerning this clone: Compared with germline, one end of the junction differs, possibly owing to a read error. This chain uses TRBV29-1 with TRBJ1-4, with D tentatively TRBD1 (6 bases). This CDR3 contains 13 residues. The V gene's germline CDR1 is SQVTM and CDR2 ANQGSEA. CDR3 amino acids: CSVRGALSERLFF. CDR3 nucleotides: TGCAGCGTTCGGGGGGCCCTTTCTGAAAGACTGTTTTTT.

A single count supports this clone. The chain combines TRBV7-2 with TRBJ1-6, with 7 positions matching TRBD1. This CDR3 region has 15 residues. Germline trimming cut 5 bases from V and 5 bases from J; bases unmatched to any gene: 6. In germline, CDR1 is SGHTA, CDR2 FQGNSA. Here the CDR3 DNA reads TGTGCCAGCAGCCGCACGGGACAGAATAATTCACCCCTCCACTTT. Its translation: CASSRTGQNNSPLHF.

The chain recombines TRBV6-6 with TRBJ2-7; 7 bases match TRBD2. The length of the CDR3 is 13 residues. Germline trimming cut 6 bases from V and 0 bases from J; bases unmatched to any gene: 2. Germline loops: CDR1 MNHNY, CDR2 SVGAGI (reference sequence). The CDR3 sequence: CASRTSVSYEQYF. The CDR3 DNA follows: TGTGCCAGCAGAACTAGCGTCTCCTACGAGCAGTACTTC.

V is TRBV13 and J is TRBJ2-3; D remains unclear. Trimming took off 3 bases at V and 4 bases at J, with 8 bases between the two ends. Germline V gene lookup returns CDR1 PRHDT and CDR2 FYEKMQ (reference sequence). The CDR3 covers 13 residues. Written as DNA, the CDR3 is TGTGCCAGCAGCTTGGCCAGTGCAGATACGCAGTATTTT. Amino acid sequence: CASSLASADTQYF.

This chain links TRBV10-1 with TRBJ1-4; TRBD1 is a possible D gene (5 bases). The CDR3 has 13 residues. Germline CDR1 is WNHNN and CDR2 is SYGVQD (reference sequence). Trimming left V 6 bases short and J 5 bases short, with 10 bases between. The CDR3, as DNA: TGCGCCAGCAGCGCGGGGGGGAATGAAAAACTGTTTTTT. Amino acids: CASSAGGNEKLFF.

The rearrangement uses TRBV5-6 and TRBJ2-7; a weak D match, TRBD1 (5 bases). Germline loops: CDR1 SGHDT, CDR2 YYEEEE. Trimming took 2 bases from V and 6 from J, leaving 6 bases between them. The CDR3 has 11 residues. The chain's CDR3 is CASSFRGEQYF. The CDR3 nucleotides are TGTGCCAGCAGCTTTAGGGGCGAGCAGTACTTC.

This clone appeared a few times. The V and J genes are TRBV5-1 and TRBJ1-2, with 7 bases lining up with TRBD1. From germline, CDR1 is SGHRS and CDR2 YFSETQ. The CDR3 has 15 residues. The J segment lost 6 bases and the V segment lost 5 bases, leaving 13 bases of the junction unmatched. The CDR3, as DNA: TGCGCCAGCAGTTATTCCACAGGGGATTGGGATGGCTACACCTTC. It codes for CASSYSTGDWDGYTF.

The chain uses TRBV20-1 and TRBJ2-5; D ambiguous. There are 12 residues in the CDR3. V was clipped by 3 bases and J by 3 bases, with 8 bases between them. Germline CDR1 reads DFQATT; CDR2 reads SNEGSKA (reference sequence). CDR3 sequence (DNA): TGCAGTGCTAGTCTTCCCGAAGAGACCCAGTACTTC. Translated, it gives CSASLPEETQYF.

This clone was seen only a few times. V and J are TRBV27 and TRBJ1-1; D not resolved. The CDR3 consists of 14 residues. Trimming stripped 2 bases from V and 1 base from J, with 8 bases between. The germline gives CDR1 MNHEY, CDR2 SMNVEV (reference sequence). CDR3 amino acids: CASSLRRENTEAFF. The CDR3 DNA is TGTGCCAGCAGTTTACGACGGGAGAACACTGAAGCTTTCTTT.

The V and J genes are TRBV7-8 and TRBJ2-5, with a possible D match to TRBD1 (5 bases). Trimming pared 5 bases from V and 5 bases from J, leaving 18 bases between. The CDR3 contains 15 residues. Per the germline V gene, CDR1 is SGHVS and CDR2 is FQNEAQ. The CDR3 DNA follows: TGTGCCAGCAGCATACCGCGGACATTGACGGAGACCCAGTACTTC. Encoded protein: CASSIPRTLTETQYF. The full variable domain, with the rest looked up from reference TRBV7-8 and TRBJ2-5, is GAGVSQSPRYKVAKRGQDVALRCDPISGHVSLFWYQQALGQGPEFLTYFQNEAQLDKSGLPSDRFFAERPEGSVSTLKIQRTQQEDSAVYLCASSIPRTLTETQYFGPGTRLLVL.